This T cell receptor beta chain was profiled in a study of T cells after yellow fever vaccination. V was cut by 2 bases and J by 7 bases, with 3 bases left in between. Germline lookup yields CDR1 SGHDN and CDR2 FVKESK. The CDR3 loop spans 11 amino acids. Each CDR3 protein is one row after TCRdb ran MiXCR on the 5' RACE reads. The sample includes around 600,000 distinct CDR3 sequences, roughly 12% of them seen just once. This clonotype was recorded at least ten times. As yet, its antigen is unknown. Points from the study as a whole: In post-booster samples, most primary-vaccination clones reappeared (under 98% CD4, approximately 91% CD8).

This sample comprised PBMCs, obtained on the day of the yellow fever booster vaccination. This TCR derives from a man aged 25 to 45 who received the YFV17D yellow fever vaccine. The rearrangement joins TRBV14 to TRBJ2-1, with D unclear. The DNA for the CDR3 is TGTGCCAGCAGCCAAATAAATGAGCAGTTCTTC. Translation gives CASSQINEQFF.